The clone carrying this T cell receptor beta chain was picked up many times. The data derive from a study of T-cell reconstitution after alpha-beta-depleted transplantation in children. Trimming stripped 0 bases from V and 2 bases from J, with 8 bases between. The CDR3 covers 14 residues. The germline gives CDR1 SGHRS, CDR2 YFSETQ. Library preparation (for TCRbeta) was performed with unique molecular identifiers. TCRdb analysed the PCR reads with MiXCR anew, one entry per CDR3 protein. The sample gives hundreds of thousands of distinct CDR3 sequences, less than 15% of which show up once; roughly 4.5% is in the top ten.

This specimen was PBMCs, taken from the stem cell graft. The V gene is TRBV5-1, the J gene TRBJ1-1; D gene ambiguous. The sequence came from a human donor who donated a stem cell graft to a child with Fanconi anemia. The CDR3 DNA reads as TGCGCCAGCAGCTTGGACGGTTCCAACACTGAAGCTTTCTTT. Its protein product is CASSLDGSNTEAFF.